Included here is one T cell receptor (beta chain) sequence, with context. The data were taken from a study of blood T cell repertoires in COVID-19. About the research overall: Sources were T cells, B-cell-depleted T cells, or PBMCs; the material itself was cDNA or gDNA.

Per germline, CDR1 DFQATT and CDR2 SNEGSKA (reference sequence). V was clipped by 5 bases and J by 3 bases, with 7 bases between them. This CDR3 has 11 amino acids. Some clones are missing from TCRdb's copy, which holds only in-frame ones; the method was immunoSEQ multiplex PCR. The sample lists about 410,000 clones, 75% to 90% occurring once. This chain links TRBV20-1 with TRBJ2-5; D not certain. This TCR came from a woman aged 35 to 49 with COVID-19, enrolled during active disease. Specimen: peripheral blood. CDR3 sequence reads: CSAVLKETQYF. The CDR3, as DNA: TGCAGTGCTGTACTAAAAGAGACCCAGTACTTC.